Listed here are 26 T cell receptor beta chains from one sample, sequenced in a study of cytomegalovirus exposure and HLA in healthy donors. A multiplex PCR was run with 60 Vbeta primers and 13 Jbeta primers. Assay: immunoSEQ multiplex PCR; the TCRdb copy retains only in-frame clones and omits some. Found here are 250,000 to 350,000 clones, roughly 89% of them singletons; the top ten hold less than 2.5%. Sequenced: PBMCs. These receptor sequences come from a woman aged 18-29 years in good health and CMV-seronegative.

The chain couples TRBV10-3 to TRBJ2-3; D gene uncertain. CDR3 length: 12 amino acids. V was pared by 3 bases and J by 5 bases, with 6 bases between. Germline lookup yields CDR1 ENHRY and CDR2 SYGVKD. In DNA form, the CDR3 reads TGTGCCATCAGTGACCCCCGAGATACGCAGTATTTT. Encoded protein: CAISDPRDTQYF.

J is TRBJ1-2 and V is TRBV13; 7 bases align to TRBD1. The germline V gene encodes CDR1 PRHDT and CDR2 FYEKMQ (reference sequence). The CDR3 spans 13 residues. The ends lost 0 bases at V and 7 bases at J; junction bases unmatched: 2. CDR3 in amino acids: CASSLGTGRGYTF. Here the CDR3 DNA reads TGTGCCAGCAGCTTAGGGACAGGGCGTGGCTACACCTTC.

The gene calls are TRBV9 and TRBJ2-1, with TRBD2 matching over 8 bases. The ends lost 3 bases at V and 8 bases at J; junction bases unmatched: 10. This CDR3 comprises 15 residues. Germline values: CDR1 SGDLS, CDR2 YYNGEE. CDR3 nucleotides: TGTGCCAGCAGCGCGCCGGGACTAGATTTCTATGAGCAGTTCTTC. Protein: CASSAPGLDFYEQFF.

V and J are TRBV11-3 and TRBJ2-3; D may be TRBD1 (6 bases). Trimming left V 1 base short and J 8 bases short, with 16 bases between. This CDR3 is 15 amino acids long. Germline CDR1 reads SGHNT; CDR2 reads YENEEA. The CDR3 here is CASSLVAGESATQYF. CDR3 nucleotides: TGTGCCAGCAGCTTAGTGGCAGGGGAATCGGCTACGCAGTATTTT.

J is TRBJ1-1 and V is TRBV7-6; D possibly corresponds to TRBD1 (5 bases). CDR1 SGHVS and CDR2 FNYEAQ come from the germline V gene. The CDR3 extends over 15 amino acids. The V end was cut by 4 bases, the J end by 4 bases, with 16 bases between. This CDR3 reads CASSSQRQQGTEAFF. DNA for the CDR3: TGTGCCAGCAGCTCTCAAAGACAGCAAGGCACTGAAGCTTTCTTT.

The chain employs TRBV9 and TRBJ1-1; D unresolved. This CDR3 has 17 residues. The V gene lost 1 base and the J gene lost 2 bases, with 18 bases spanning the gap. CDR1 SGDLS and CDR2 YYNGEE come from the germline V gene. DNA of the CDR3: TGTGCCAGCAGCGTATGGGCGAGTTTTACCCCCAACACTGAAGCTTTCTTT. Translated, it gives CASSVWASFTPNTEAFF.

V gene TRBV7-2 combines with J gene TRBJ1-5; no definite D call. Germline CDR1 is SGHTA and CDR2 is FQGNSA. Trimming left V 4 bases short and J 1 base short, with 8 bases between. The CDR3 sequence is 14 residues long. The CDR3 DNA is TGTGCCAGCAGCTCCCGGGTCAGCAATCAGCCCCAGCATTTT. Protein: CASSSRVSNQPQHF.

The genes are TRBV25-1 and TRBJ2-2; 8 bases fit TRBD1. V shed 1 base and J 4 bases; nucleotides not matched to a gene: 11. Per germline, CDR1 MGHDK and CDR2 SYGVNS. This CDR3 is built from 18 residues. CDR3 loop: CASSEFPAPGQVTGELFF. The CDR3 DNA sequence: TGTGCCAGCAGTGAATTTCCAGCTCCGGGACAGGTCACCGGGGAGCTGTTTTTT.

The CDR3 region is CASSLASLGDTQYF. CDR3 DNA sequence: TGCGCCAGCAGCTTGGCTAGCTTGGGAGATACGCAGTATTTT. The chain links TRBV5-1 to TRBJ2-3; D perhaps matches TRBD2 (5 bases). CDR3 length equals 14 residues. With 0 bases removed from V and 5 bases from J, the gap between germline ends came to 10 bases. Germline V gives CDR1 SGHRS, CDR2 YFSETQ. The full variable domain, completed using reference TRBV5-1 and TRBJ2-3, is KAGVTQTPRYLIKTRGQQVTLSCSPISGHRSVSWYQQTPGQGLQFLFEYFSETQRNKGNFPGRFSGRQFSNSRSEMNVSTLELGDSALYLCASSLASLGDTQYFGPGTRLTVL.

Here the CDR3 reads CASSPRGGVRDEKLFF. The DNA of the CDR3 is TGTGCCAGCAGCCCGCGCGGGGGCGTAAGGGATGAAAAACTGTTTTTT. V and J are TRBV7-9 and TRBJ1-4; tentative D call: TRBD1 (6 bases). The germline V and J ends were trimmed by 5 bases and 6 bases, with 19 bases remaining between them. This CDR3 has 16 residues. Germline V gene data show CDR1 as SEHNR and CDR2 as FQNEAQ (reference sequence).

The chain uses TRBV5-6 and TRBJ2-5, with D hard to call. V gave up 4 bases and J gave up 2 bases, with 3 bases separating them. CDR1 is SGHDT, CDR2 YYEEEE, per germline. The CDR3 consists of 11 residues. CDR3 protein: CASSIQETQYF. Here the CDR3 DNA reads TGTGCCAGCAGCATACAAGAGACCCAGTACTTC.

DNA of the CDR3: TGTGCCAGCAGTTTAAAAGCGGGGGGAATCTACAATGAGCAGTTCTTC. Its protein is CASSLKAGGIYNEQFF. V and J are TRBV27 and TRBJ2-1; 9 bases align to TRBD2. Germline assignment: CDR1 MNHEY and CDR2 SMNVEV (reference sequence). J lost 3 bases, V lost 2 bases, and 5 bases had no gene match. There are 16 residues in the CDR3.

The chain employs TRBV19 and TRBJ1-5, with TRBD1 matching 9 bases. Germline values: CDR1 LNHDA, CDR2 SQIVND (reference sequence). V was pared by 3 bases and J by 4 bases, with 10 bases of the junction left unmatched. The CDR3 runs to 17 residues. This CDR3 reads CASSIPSGTGRNQPQHF. In nucleotides, the CDR3 is TGTGCCAGTAGTATCCCATCCGGGACAGGGCGGAATCAGCCCCAGCATTTT.

This clone has a handful of counts. The gene calls are TRBV6-1 and TRBJ1-4; 9 nucleotides match TRBD1. Germline lookup yields CDR1 MNHNS and CDR2 SASEGT. The CDR3 runs 15 residues. V dropped 6 bases and J dropped 7; count of bases not matched to a gene: 9. Written as DNA, the CDR3 is TGTGCCAGCAGAAGGGACAGGGAGTTGGGTGAAAAACTGTTTTTT. Its protein is CASRRDRELGEKLFF.

The chain couples TRBV4-1 to TRBJ2-7, with TRBD2 matching over 12 bases. Germline CDR1 reads MGHRA; CDR2 reads YSYEKL. Trimming cost V 3 bases and J 5 bases; bases outside gene matches: 5. The CDR3 length is 15 residues. The CDR3 loop reads CASSHPTSGGDEQYF. The CDR3 DNA follows: TGCGCCAGCAGCCACCCGACTAGCGGGGGTGACGAGCAGTACTTC.

The chain links TRBV7-3 to TRBJ2-1; TRBD2 matches 10 bases. V shed 5 bases and J 6 bases; nucleotides not matched to a gene: 7. The length of the CDR3 is 15 residues. From germline, CDR1 is SGHTA and CDR2 FQGTGA. CDR3: CASSKNSGGSNEQFF. The CDR3 coding sequence is TGTGCCAGCAGCAAGAATAGCGGGGGGTCCAATGAGCAGTTCTTC.

As for this clone: The same CDR3 is also encoded by other DNA sequences in this sample. The chain uses TRBV5-6 and TRBJ1-1; unclear D gene. This CDR3 comprises 14 residues. Germline loops: CDR1 SGHDT, CDR2 YYEEEE. V lost 1 base and J lost 0, with 7 bases in between. CDR3 residues: CASSLRGLNTEAFF. The CDR3 region has the DNA TGTGCCAGCAGCTTGAGAGGGCTGAACACTGAAGCTTTCTTT.

The V and J genes are TRBV10-3 and TRBJ2-7; TRBD2 is a possible D gene (6 bases). The CDR3 loop spans 15 amino acids. V was shortened by 4 bases and J by 2 bases, with 15 bases between the two germline ends. Germline lookup yields CDR1 ENHRY and CDR2 SYGVKD. The CDR3 DNA is TGTGCCATCAGTGGTGGGACTCATTCAGCCTACGAGCAGTACTTC. It is translated as CAISGGTHSAYEQYF.

This sequence joins TRBV6-6 and TRBJ1-1; D call uncertain. CDR1 is MNHNY, CDR2 SVGAGI, per germline (reference sequence). The ends were cut back, 0 bases at V and 4 bases at J, with 9 bases in the middle. This CDR3 contains 14 residues. CDR3 DNA sequence: TGTGCCAGCAGTTACTCGACAACGAGCACTGAAGCTTTCTTT. Its translation is CASSYSTTSTEAFF.

This clone showed up just once. CDR3 in DNA: TGTGCCAGCAGCTTAGAACTGATATACAATGAGCAGTTCTTC. It codes for CASSLELIYNEQFF. The chain uses TRBV7-8 and TRBJ2-1; D unclear. CDR3 length: 14 amino acids. V lost 1 base to trimming and J lost 4 bases, with 8 bases between them. Looked up from germline, CDR1 is SGHVS and CDR2 is FQNEAQ.

The chain is built from TRBV9 and TRBJ2-7; D not certain. With 0 bases removed from V and 2 bases from J, the gap between germline ends came to 12 bases. Germline values: CDR1 SGDLS, CDR2 YYNGEE. The CDR3 is 15 amino acids. CDR3 sequence: CASSVGGHYPYEQYF. The CDR3 DNA sequence: TGTGCCAGCAGCGTAGGTGGCCACTACCCCTACGAGCAGTACTTC.

The rearrangement links TRBV7-9 to TRBJ2-1; 11 bases are shared with TRBD1. CDR1 and CDR2 from the germline V gene are SEHNR and FQNEAQ (reference sequence). The junction had 6 bases not matched to a gene; V was cut back by 5 bases and J by 6 bases. The CDR3 consists of 15 residues. CDR3 bases: TGTGCCAGCAGCGCCGCCGGGACAGGGGGCAATGAGCAGTTCTTC. Amino acid sequence: CASSAAGTGGNEQFF.

The chain employs TRBV10-2 and TRBJ2-7; D gene unclear. Germline CDR1 and CDR2: WSHSY and SAAADI. The CDR3 has 14 amino acids. The V and J ends lost 0 bases and 0 bases respectively, with 6 bases between them. CDR3 coding DNA: TGCGCCAGCAGTGAGTCTGGGCCCTCCTACGAGCAGTACTTC. As protein: CASSESGPSYEQYF.

This sequence joins TRBV6-1 and TRBJ2-7; TRBD2 aligns across 14 bases. Germline CDR1 is MNHNS and CDR2 is SASEGT. This CDR3 has 15 amino acids. The trim removed 7 bases at V and 3 bases at J, leaving 5 bases unmatched. The CDR3 loop is CASTRGTSGGYEQYF. As DNA, the CDR3 is TGTGCCAGCACCCGGGGGACTAGCGGGGGCTACGAGCAGTACTTC.

The V gene is TRBV4-2, the J gene TRBJ1-1; D is unresolved. Germline values: CDR1 LGHNA, CDR2 YNFKEQ. Deletions cut 0 bases from V and 1 base from J, with 6 bases between. This CDR3 has 14 residues. The CDR3: CASSQDLRNTEAFF. In DNA, the CDR3 is TGTGCCAGCAGCCAAGATCTTAGGAACACTGAAGCTTTCTTT.

The V call is TRBV29-1, the J call TRBJ1-2; TRBD1 matches at 8 bases. Germline CDR1 SQVTM, CDR2 ANQGSEA. V gave up 2 bases and J gave up 3 bases; unmatched junction bases: 8. There are 15 residues in the CDR3. As DNA, the CDR3 is TGCAGCGTTGAACTTCTGACAGGGGAGGACTATGGCTACACCTTC. This codes for CSVELLTGEDYGYTF. The variable domain in full, completed from reference TRBV29-1 and TRBJ1-2, reads SAVISQKPSRDICQRGTSLTIQCQVDSQVTMMFWYRQQPGQSLTLIATANQGSEATYESGFVIDKFPISRPNLTFSTLTVSNMSPEDSSIYLCSVELLTGEDYGYTFGSGTRLTVV.